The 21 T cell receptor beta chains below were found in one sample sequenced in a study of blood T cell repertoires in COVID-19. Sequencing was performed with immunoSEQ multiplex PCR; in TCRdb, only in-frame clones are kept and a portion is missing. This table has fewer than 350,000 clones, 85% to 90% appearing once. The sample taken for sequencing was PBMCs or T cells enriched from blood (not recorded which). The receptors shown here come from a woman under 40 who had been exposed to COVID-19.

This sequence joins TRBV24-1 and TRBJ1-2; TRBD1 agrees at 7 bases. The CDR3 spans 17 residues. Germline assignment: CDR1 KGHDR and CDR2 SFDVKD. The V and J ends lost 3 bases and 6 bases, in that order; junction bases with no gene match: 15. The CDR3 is CATSDGGQTHLLDGYTF. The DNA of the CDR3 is TGTGCCACCAGTGATGGGGGACAGACCCATCTGTTAGATGGCTACACCTTC.

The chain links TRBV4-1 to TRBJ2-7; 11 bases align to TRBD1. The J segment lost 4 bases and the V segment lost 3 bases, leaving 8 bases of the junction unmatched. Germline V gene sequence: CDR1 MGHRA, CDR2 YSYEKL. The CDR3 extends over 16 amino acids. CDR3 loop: CASSHALGTGGYEQYF. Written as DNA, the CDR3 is TGCGCCAGCAGCCACGCCTTAGGGACAGGGGGGTACGAGCAGTACTTC.

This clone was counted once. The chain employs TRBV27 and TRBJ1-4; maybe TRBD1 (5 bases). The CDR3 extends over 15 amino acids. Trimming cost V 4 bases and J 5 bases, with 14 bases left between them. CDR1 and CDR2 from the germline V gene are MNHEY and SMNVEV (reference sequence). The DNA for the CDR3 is TGTGCCAGCAGTTCGGTTGCAGGGAACAATGAAAAACTGTTTTTT. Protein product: CASSSVAGNNEKLFF.

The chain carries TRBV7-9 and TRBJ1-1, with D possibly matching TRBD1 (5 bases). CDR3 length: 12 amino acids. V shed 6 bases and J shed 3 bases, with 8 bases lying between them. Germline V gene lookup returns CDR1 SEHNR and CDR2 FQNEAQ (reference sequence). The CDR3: CASRSGDTEAFF. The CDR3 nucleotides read TGTGCCAGCAGATCGGGGGACACTGAAGCTTTCTTT.

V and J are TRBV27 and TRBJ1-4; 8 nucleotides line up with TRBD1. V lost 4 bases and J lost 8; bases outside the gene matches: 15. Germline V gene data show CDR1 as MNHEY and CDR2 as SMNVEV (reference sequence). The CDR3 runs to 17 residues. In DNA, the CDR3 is TGTGCCAGCAGTTACCTGGGGGGACAGGACAGCGGGGAAAAACTGTTTTTT. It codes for CASSYLGGQDSGEKLFF.

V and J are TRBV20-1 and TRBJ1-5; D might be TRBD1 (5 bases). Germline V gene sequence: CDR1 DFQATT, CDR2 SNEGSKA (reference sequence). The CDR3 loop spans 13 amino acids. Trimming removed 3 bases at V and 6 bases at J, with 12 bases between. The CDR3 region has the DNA TGCAGTGCTAGTAGCGGGGGAATTCAGCCCCAGCATTTT. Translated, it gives CSASSGGIQPQHF.

The CDR3 is CASSPSMGPMQAYGYTF. CDR3 nucleotides: TGTGCCAGCAGTCCCAGTATGGGCCCTATGCAGGCCTATGGCTACACCTTC. The genes are TRBV6-6 and TRBJ1-2; D remains ambiguous. CDR1 MNHNY and CDR2 SVGAGI come from the germline V gene (reference sequence). The CDR3 consists of 17 residues. The V end lost 5 bases, the J end lost 4 bases, and 23 bases lay between the germline ends.

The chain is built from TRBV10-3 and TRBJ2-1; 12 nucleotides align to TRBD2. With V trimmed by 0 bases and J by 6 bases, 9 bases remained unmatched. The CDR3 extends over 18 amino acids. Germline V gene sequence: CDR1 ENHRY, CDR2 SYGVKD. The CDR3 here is CAISESKTSGSRANEQFF. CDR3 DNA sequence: TGTGCCATCAGTGAGTCGAAGACTAGCGGGAGCCGGGCCAATGAGCAGTTCTTC.

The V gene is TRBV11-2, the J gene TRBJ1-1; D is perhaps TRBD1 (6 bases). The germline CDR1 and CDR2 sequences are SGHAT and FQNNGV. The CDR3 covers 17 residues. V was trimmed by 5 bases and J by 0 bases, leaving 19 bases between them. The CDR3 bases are TGTGCCAGCAGCCAACACTCCGGAGGGGGGGTGAACACTGAAGCTTTCTTT. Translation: CASSQHSGGGVNTEAFF.

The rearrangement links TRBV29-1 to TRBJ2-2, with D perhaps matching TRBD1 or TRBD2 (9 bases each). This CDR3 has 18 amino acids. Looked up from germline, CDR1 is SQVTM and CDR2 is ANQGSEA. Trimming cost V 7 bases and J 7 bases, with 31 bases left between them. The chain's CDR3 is CSADRGVAGVRDSGELFF. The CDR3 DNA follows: TGCAGCGCCGACAGGGGGGTAGCGGGAGTAAGGGATAGCGGGGAGCTGTTTTTT.

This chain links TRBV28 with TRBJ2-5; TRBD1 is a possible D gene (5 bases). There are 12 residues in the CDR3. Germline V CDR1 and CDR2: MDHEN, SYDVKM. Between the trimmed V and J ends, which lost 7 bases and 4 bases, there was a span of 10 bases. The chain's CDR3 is CASMTVTETQYF. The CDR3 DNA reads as TGTGCCAGCATGACAGTAACAGAGACCCAGTACTTC.

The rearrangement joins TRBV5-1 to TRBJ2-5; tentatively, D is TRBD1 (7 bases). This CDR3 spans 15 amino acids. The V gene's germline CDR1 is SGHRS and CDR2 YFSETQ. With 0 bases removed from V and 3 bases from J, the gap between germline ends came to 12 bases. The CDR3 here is CASSLEPRGEETQYF. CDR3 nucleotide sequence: TGCGCCAGCAGCTTGGAACCCAGGGGGGAAGAGACCCAGTACTTC.

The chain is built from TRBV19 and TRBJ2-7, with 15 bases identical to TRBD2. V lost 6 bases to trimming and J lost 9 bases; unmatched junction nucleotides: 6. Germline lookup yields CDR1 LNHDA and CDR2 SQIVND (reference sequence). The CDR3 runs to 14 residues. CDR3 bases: TGTGCCAGTAGGGGGACTAGCGGGAGGCAAGTGCAGTACTTC. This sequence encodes CASRGTSGRQVQYF.

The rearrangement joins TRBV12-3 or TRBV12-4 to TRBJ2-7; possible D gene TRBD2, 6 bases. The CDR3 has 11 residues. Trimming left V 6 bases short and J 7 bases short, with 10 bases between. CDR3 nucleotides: TGTGCCAGCAGACTAAGCGGGGAGCAGTACTTC. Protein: CASRLSGEQYF.

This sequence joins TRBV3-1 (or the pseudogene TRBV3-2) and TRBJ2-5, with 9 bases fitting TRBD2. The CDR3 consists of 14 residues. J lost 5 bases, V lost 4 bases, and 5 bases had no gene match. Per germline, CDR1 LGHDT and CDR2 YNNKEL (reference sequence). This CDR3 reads CASSLREGRETQYF. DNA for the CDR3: TGTGCCAGCAGCCTGCGGGAGGGCCGGGAGACCCAGTACTTC.

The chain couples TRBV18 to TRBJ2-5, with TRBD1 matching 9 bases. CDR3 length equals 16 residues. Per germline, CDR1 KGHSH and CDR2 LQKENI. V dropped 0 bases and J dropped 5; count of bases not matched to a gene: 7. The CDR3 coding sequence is TGTGCCAGCTCACCACCGGGGACAGGGAGGCGGGAGACCCAGTACTTC. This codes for CASSPPGTGRRETQYF.

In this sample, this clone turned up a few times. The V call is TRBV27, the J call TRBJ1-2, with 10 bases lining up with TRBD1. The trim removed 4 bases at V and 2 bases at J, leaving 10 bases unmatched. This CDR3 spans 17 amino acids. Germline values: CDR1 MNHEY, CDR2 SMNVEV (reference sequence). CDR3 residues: CASSSGQGGVVNYGYTF. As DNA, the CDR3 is TGTGCCAGCAGTTCCGGACAGGGGGGTGTCGTAAACTATGGCTACACCTTC.

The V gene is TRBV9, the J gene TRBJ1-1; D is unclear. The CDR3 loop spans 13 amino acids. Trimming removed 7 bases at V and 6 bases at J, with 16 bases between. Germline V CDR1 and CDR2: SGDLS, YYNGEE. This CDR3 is CASGLPSDSEAFF. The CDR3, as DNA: TGTGCCAGCGGCCTGCCGTCAGACTCTGAAGCTTTCTTT.

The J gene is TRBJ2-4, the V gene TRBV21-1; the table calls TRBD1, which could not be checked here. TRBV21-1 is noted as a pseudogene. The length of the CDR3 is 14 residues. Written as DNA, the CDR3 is TGTGCCAGCACCCTCAGGGGCTGCAAAAACATTCAGTACTTC. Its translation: CASTLRGCKNIQYF.

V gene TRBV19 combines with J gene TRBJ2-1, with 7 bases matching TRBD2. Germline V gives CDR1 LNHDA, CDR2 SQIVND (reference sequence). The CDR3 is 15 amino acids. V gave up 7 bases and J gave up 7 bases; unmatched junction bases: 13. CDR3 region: CASTDSGGSMNEQFF. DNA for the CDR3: TGTGCCAGTACCGACTCGGGCGGGAGTATGAATGAGCAGTTCTTC.

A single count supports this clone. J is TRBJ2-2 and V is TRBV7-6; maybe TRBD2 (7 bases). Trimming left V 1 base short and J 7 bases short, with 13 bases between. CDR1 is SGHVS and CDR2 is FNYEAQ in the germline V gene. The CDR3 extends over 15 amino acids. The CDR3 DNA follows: TGTGCCAGCAGCTTAGGGACGGGGGGCCGCGGGGAGCTGTTTTTT. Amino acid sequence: CASSLGTGGRGELFF.